The rows below give T cell receptor beta chains drawn from one sample of a study of cytomegalovirus exposure and HLA in healthy donors. Data came from immunoSEQ multiplex PCR; TCRdb stores just in-frame clones and leaves some out. The sample lists 140,000 to 150,000 clones, around 80% occurring once. Sequenced sample: PBMCs. These receptors came from a middle-aged man in good health and CMV-seronegative. CDR3s include the opening cysteine and the closing phenylalanine or tryptophan. D genes are given only for firm matches. Expanded clones are given a class, and other clones once, few, many or no size at all.

TRBV21-1	TRBJ2-7	-	few	CASSITTYEQYF	TGTGCCAGCAGCATAACAACCTACGAGCAGTACTTC
TRBV6-4	TRBJ2-3	TRBD2	-	CAGSARWTSGRRFKTDTQYF	TGTGCCGGCAGTGCCCGCTGGACTAGCGGGAGAAGGTTTAAGACAGATACGCAGTATTTT
TRBV5-6	TRBJ2-3	TRBD1	-	CASSLEGGQSLTDTQYF	TGTGCCAGCAGCCTGGAAGGGGGACAGTCCCTCACAGATACGCAGTATTTT
TRBV19	TRBJ1-1	TRBD1	-	CASSIRQGLNTEAFF	TGTGCCAGTAGTATCCGACAGGGGCTGAACACTGAAGCTTTCTTT
TRBV11-3	TRBJ2-1	-	-	CASSLETRDEQFF	TGTGCCAGCAGCTTAGAAACGCGGGATGAGCAGTTCTTC
TRBV5-1	TRBJ1-1	-	-	CASRRETDTEAFF	TGCGCCAGCAGACGGGAAACGGACACTGAAGCTTTCTTT
TRBV5-4	TRBJ2-6	-	-	CASSLDREVSNGLTF	TGTGCCAGCAGCTTGGACAGGGAAGTTTCCAACGGCCTGACTTTC
TRBV2	TRBJ2-2	-	few	CASSRLVNTGELFF	TGTGCCAGCAGCCGACTAGTTAACACCGGGGAGCTGTTTTTT
TRBV10-3	TRBJ1-1	TRBD1	-	CASGQPMNTEAFF	TGTGCCTCGGGACAGCCCATGAACACTGAAGCTTTCTTT
TRBV28	TRBJ1-5	TRBD1	-	CASSTQGVGNQPQHF	TGTGCCAGCAGTACCCAGGGGGTCGGCAATCAGCCCCAGCATTTT
TRBV28	TRBJ2-2	-	-	CASTPRHSRGTGELFF	TGTGCCAGCACCCCCCGTCACTCCCGAGGGACCGGGGAGCTGTTTTTT
TRBV19	TRBJ2-1	TRBD1	-	CASSISFWTGEYNEQFF	TGTGCCAGTAGTATATCGTTTTGGACAGGGGAATACAATGAGCAGTTCTTC
TRBV4-1	TRBJ2-1	-	-	CASSQDWAGQYNEQFF	TGCGCCAGCAGCCAAGATTGGGCAGGGCAGTACAATGAGCAGTTCTTC
TRBV11-3	TRBJ2-1	-	few	CASSLWSKSNEQFF	TGTGCCAGCAGCTTATGGTCGAAGAGCAATGAGCAGTTCTTC
TRBV10-2	TRBJ2-2	TRBD1	-	CASSDGGDRGNGELFF	TGCGCCAGCAGTGATGGAGGGGACAGGGGAAACGGGGAGCTGTTTTTT